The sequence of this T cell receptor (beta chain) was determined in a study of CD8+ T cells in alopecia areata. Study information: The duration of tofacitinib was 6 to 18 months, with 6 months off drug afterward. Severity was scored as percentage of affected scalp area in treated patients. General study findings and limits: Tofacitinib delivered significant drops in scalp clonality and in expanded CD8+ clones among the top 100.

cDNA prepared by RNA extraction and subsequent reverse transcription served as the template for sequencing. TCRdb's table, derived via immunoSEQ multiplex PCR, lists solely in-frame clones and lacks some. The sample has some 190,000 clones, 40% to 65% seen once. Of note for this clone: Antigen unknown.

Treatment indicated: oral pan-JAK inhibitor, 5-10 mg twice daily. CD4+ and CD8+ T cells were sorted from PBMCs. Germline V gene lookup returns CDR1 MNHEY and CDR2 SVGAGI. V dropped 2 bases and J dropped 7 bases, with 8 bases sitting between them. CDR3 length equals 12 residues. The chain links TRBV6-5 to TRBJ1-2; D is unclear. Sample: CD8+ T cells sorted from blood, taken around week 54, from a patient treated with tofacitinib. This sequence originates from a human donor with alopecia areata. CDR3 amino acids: CASSYPGVGYTF. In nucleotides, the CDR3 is TGTGCCAGCAGTTACCCGGGCGTTGGCTACACCTTC.